The clone carrying this TCR beta chain was found once. One end of the junction varies from germline; a read error may be responsible. TCRdb redid the calling of the RT-PCR reads with MiXCR, one entry per CDR3 protein. The sample comprises about 680,000 distinct CDR3 sequences, about 14% of which are singletons, and 3% to 4.5% rests with the top ten. Germline loops: CDR1 MNHNS, CDR2 SASEGT. CDR3 length: 16 amino acids. Input material: memory CD4+ T cells from blood. The sequence was collected from a female donor in good health, serving as a healthy control. The V and J genes are TRBV6-1 and TRBJ1-1; 8 bases line up with TRBD1. The DNA of the CDR3 is TGTGCCAGCAGTGAGACGTCCGGGACAGGAAACACTGAAACTTTCTTT. This sequence encodes CASSETSGTGNTETFF.